These 18 T cell receptor beta chains share one sample of origin, sequenced in a study of control samples from healthy donors and cancer patients. Produced via immunoSEQ multiplex PCR; TCRdb's table is partial and in-frame only. The data contain 90,000 to 110,000 clones, 90% of them singletons. Material: blood. Receptor source: a human donor in good health. The donor label of this sample is uncertain.

This clone was recorded only once. The V gene is TRBV28, the J gene TRBJ1-3; TRBD1 is a possible D gene (5 bases). Germline values: CDR1 MDHEN, CDR2 SYDVKM. The germline V and J ends were trimmed by 1 base and 4 bases, with 8 bases remaining between them. This CDR3 region has 14 residues. CDR3 nucleotides: TGTGCCAGCAGTTTATCACAGGCGGGAAACACCATATATTTT. Its translation: CASSLSQAGNTIYF.

The V call is TRBV2, the J call TRBJ1-5, with D tentatively TRBD1 (5 bases). The CDR3 has 13 amino acids. V was trimmed by 3 bases and J by 7 bases, leaving 10 bases between them. Germline-derived CDR1 and CDR2 are SNHLY and FYNNEI. CDR3 residues: CASSDTQVQPQHF. The DNA of the CDR3 is TGTGCCAGCAGTGACACACAGGTCCAGCCCCAGCATTTT.

In this sample, this clone turned up a few times. V usage is TRBV12-3 or TRBV12-4 and J usage is TRBJ1-2; 8 nucleotides align to TRBD1. This CDR3 is 13 amino acids long. V lost 7 bases, J lost 3 bases, and 4 bases stayed unmatched. Here the CDR3 reads CASNRGQDYGYTF. The CDR3, as DNA: TGTGCCAGCAATAGGGGACAGGACTATGGCTACACCTTC.

The rearrangement links TRBV21-1 to TRBJ1-6; the D call of TRBD1 is as the table states it, not checked on the DNA. TRBV21-1 is a known pseudogene. The CDR3 runs to 15 residues. The CDR3: CASSRGQGGVSPLHF. CDR3 nucleotide sequence: TGTGCCAGCAGCAGAGGACAGGGGGGAGTATCACCCCTCCACTTT.

The CDR3 loop is CASSESGREGGYTF. The CDR3 DNA reads as TGCGCCAGCAGTGAGTCGGGCAGGGAAGGAGGCTACACCTTC. The chain uses TRBV10-1 and TRBJ1-2, with D possibly matching TRBD1 (5 bases). The CDR3 sequence is 14 residues long. Per the germline V gene, CDR1 is WNHNN and CDR2 is SYGVQD (reference sequence). Trimming cost V 0 bases and J 8 bases, with 13 bases left between them.

This chain links TRBV25-1 with TRBJ2-5, with D hard to call. The V end was cut by 2 bases, the J end by 5 bases, with 9 bases between. Germline V gives CDR1 MGHDK, CDR2 SYGVNS. The CDR3 has 13 amino acids. CDR3 sequence (DNA): TGTGCCAGCAGTGAACAACACCGGGAGACCCAGTACTTC. Encoded protein: CASSEQHRETQYF.

V and J are TRBV14 and TRBJ2-1; TRBD1 agrees at 10 bases. Trimming removed 0 bases from V and 5 bases from J; junction bases left unmatched: 13. Germline V lookup: CDR1 SGHDN, CDR2 FVKESK. The CDR3 covers 19 residues. The CDR3 sequence is CASSQDERGTGALNNEQFF. In DNA form, the CDR3 reads TGTGCCAGCAGCCAAGACGAGAGGGGGACAGGGGCCCTTAACAATGAGCAGTTCTTC.

This rearrangement joins TRBV18 to TRBJ2-7; D is possibly TRBD1 (6 bases). Germline V CDR1 and CDR2: KGHSH, LQKENI. The CDR3 consists of 13 residues. V lost 3 bases and J lost 5, with 11 bases in between. CDR3 sequence: CASSPTGWDEQYF. CDR3 bases: TGTGCCAGCTCACCCACAGGGTGGGACGAGCAGTACTTC.

The genes are TRBV6-1 and TRBJ1-2, with D unresolved. Germline V gene sequence: CDR1 MNHNS, CDR2 SASEGT. CDR3 length equals 12 residues. V was clipped by 3 bases and J by 6 bases, with 8 bases between them. The CDR3, as DNA: TGTGCCAGCAGTGAGAGTGGGCATGGCTACACCTTC. It yields the protein CASSESGHGYTF.

The V gene is TRBV11-3, the J gene TRBJ1-5; D gene unclear. The V and J ends lost 3 bases and 0 bases respectively, with 24 bases between them. This CDR3 has 20 amino acids. The germline V gene has CDR1 SGHNT and CDR2 YENEEA. The CDR3 spells CASSFWLKPEDGNSNQPQHF. The CDR3, as DNA: TGTGCCAGCAGCTTTTGGCTCAAACCAGAGGACGGGAATAGCAATCAGCCCCAGCATTTT.

The rearrangement links TRBV10-3 to TRBJ1-6, with 7 bases aligning to TRBD1. Trimming took 10 bases from V and 5 from J; bases not matched to a gene: 8. The germline gives CDR1 ENHRY, CDR2 SYGVKD. The CDR3 runs to 14 residues. The CDR3 DNA is TGTGCCACCGAACAGGGGAATAATAATTCACCCCTCCACTTT. This gives the protein CATEQGNNNSPLHF.

The V gene is TRBV5-1, the J gene TRBJ2-3, with 8 bases that match TRBD1. With 7 bases clipped from V and 3 bases from J, the junction kept 7 bases outside the gene matches. The germline CDR1 and CDR2 sequences are SGHRS and YFSETQ. This CDR3 is built from 14 residues. The CDR3, as DNA: TGCGCCAGCGAGACAGGGGATGGGACAGATACGCAGTATTTT. Its protein is CASETGDGTDTQYF.

This clone was counted a single time. V gene TRBV7-8 combines with J gene TRBJ2-5, with TRBD2 matching 7 bases. The CDR3 length is 16 residues. Germline V gives CDR1 SGHVS, CDR2 FQNEAQ. The junction had 12 bases not matched to a gene; V was cut back by 5 bases and J by 3 bases. CDR3 nucleotides: TGTGCCAGCAGCGCACGACGGACTAGTCGGGAAGAGACCCAGTACTTC. Residues: CASSARRTSREETQYF.

This sequence joins TRBV4-1 and TRBJ2-3; TRBD2 matches 10 bases. CDR3 length: 16 residues. The junction had 3 bases not matched to a gene; V was cut back by 1 base and J by 2 bases. Germline-derived CDR1 and CDR2 are MGHRA and YSYEKL. DNA of the CDR3: TGCGCCAGCAGCCAAGCACTAGCGGGGTTCACAGATACGCAGTATTTT. Encoded protein: CASSQALAGFTDTQYF.

The chain couples TRBV29-1 to TRBJ2-2, with 10 positions matching TRBD2. The germline CDR1 and CDR2 sequences are SQVTM and ANQGSEA. V dropped 4 bases and J dropped 4; count of bases not matched to a gene: 6. The CDR3 extends over 15 amino acids. The CDR3 sequence: CSVGVAGGSTGELFF. In DNA, the CDR3 is TGCAGCGTTGGGGTAGCGGGGGGCTCCACCGGGGAGCTGTTTTTT.

The chain recombines TRBV4-1 with TRBJ1-4; the D gene is possibly TRBD1 (6 bases). Germline V CDR1 and CDR2: MGHRA, YSYEKL. Between the trimmed V and J ends, which lost 4 bases and 5 bases, there was a span of 11 bases. The CDR3 spans 14 residues. The CDR3 region is CASSLRGFNEKLFF. The CDR3 nucleotides read TGCGCCAGCAGCCTCAGGGGTTTCAATGAAAAACTGTTTTTT.

This clone was picked up a small number of times. The rearrangement links TRBV7-8 to TRBJ2-7, with D maybe TRBD1 (6 bases). CDR3 length: 14 residues. Germline V lookup: CDR1 SGHVS, CDR2 FQNEAQ. V gave up 5 bases and J gave up 2 bases, with 13 bases separating them. CDR3 coding DNA: TGTGCCAGCAGCCCGAACACAGGGACCTACGAGCAGTACTTC. It codes for CASSPNTGTYEQYF.

V and J are TRBV6-1 and TRBJ1-5; TRBD1 might be the D (6 bases). Germline CDR1 reads MNHNS; CDR2 reads SASEGT. The CDR3 spans 16 residues. The V gene lost 4 bases and the J gene lost 2 bases, with 15 bases spanning the gap. The CDR3 DNA sequence: TGTGCCAGCAGTGGTTTGGGGGCCTATGGCAATCAGCCCCAGCATTTT. As protein: CASSGLGAYGNQPQHF.